The T cell receptor (beta chain) described here comes from a study of early T cells in non-severe SARS-CoV-2 infection. Study information: It was bulk RNA from unsorted whole blood that was sequenced, and the chains were unpaired. Study results and limitations: Lookups in VDJdb leaned toward anti-spike CD8 responses and missed private and CD4 specificities.

This clonotype was seen only a few times. The target antigen is unknown. The CDR3 runs to 16 residues. The junction had 8 bases not matched to a gene; V was cut back by 2 bases and J by 6 bases. In germline, CDR1 is SGHTA, CDR2 FQGTGA. The TCR library protocol was used to attach unique molecular identifiers. These identifiers were attached to individual cDNA molecules. TCRdb re-derived calls from the 5' RACE reads in MiXCR, one entry per CDR3 protein. This sample carries 20,000 to 25,000 distinct CDR3 sequences, about 4.5% of them seen once, and the ten largest clones take around 16%. Sequencing was done on a sample of whole blood. The gene calls are TRBV7-3 and TRBJ2-1; the match to TRBD2 covers 9 bases. The TCR was taken from an adult who was a healthcare worker with PCR-confirmed SARS-CoV-2 infection or an uninfected control (not recorded which). CDR3 sequence: CASSLLRGGLSNEQFF. CDR3 DNA sequence: TGTGCCAGCAGCTTACTGCGGGGGGGCCTTTCCAATGAGCAGTTCTTC.